This entry lists 26 T cell receptor beta chains sequenced from one sample in a study of cytomegalovirus exposure and HLA in healthy donors. In the PCR, 60 Vbeta and 13 Jbeta primers were used. The method was immunoSEQ multiplex PCR; TCRdb's version includes in-frame clones alone and lacks a portion of them. The sample contains fewer than 95,000 clones, roughly 67% of which appear only once. Sample: PBMCs. All receptors come from a woman between 45 and 65 years old in good health and CMV-seropositive.

CDR3 residues: CASSQTGMGQPQHF. The CDR3 DNA is TGTGCCAGCAGCCAGACAGGCATGGGTCAGCCCCAGCATTTT. The genes are TRBV9 and TRBJ1-5, with D perhaps matching TRBD1 (6 bases). V gave up 4 bases and J gave up 6 bases, with 14 bases separating them. This CDR3 is 14 amino acids long. Germline V gene data show CDR1 as SGDLS and CDR2 as YYNGEE.

V is TRBV4-3 and J is TRBJ1-6; 8 bases fit TRBD1. V lost 1 base, J lost 4 bases, and 6 bases stayed unmatched. Germline-derived CDR1 and CDR2 are LGHNA and YSLEER. The CDR3 covers 17 residues. This chain's CDR3 is CASSQAAQGAYNSPLHF. In DNA, the CDR3 is TGCGCCAGCAGCCAAGCGGCCCAGGGGGCTTATAATTCACCCCTCCACTTT.

V usage is TRBV5-6 and J usage is TRBJ2-3; TRBD2 is a possible D gene (6 bases). Germline loops: CDR1 SGHDT, CDR2 YYEEEE. V was shortened by 2 bases and J by 4 bases, with 14 bases between the two germline ends. This CDR3 is 15 amino acids long. CDR3 residues: CASSLAWGESDTQYF. Written as DNA, the CDR3 is TGTGCCAGCAGCTTAGCGTGGGGGGAGTCAGATACGCAGTATTTT.

This chain connects TRBV15 to TRBJ1-1; 9 bases fit TRBD1. V was pared by 0 bases and J by 5 bases, with 16 bases of the junction left unmatched. In germline, CDR1 is LNHNV, CDR2 YYDKDF (reference sequence). This CDR3 region has 19 residues. The CDR3 region is CATSREGDSVRDRVTEAFF. DNA of the CDR3: TGTGCCACCAGCAGAGAGGGGGATTCCGTCCGGGACAGGGTGACTGAAGCTTTCTTT.

The chain combines TRBV19 with TRBJ1-6, with 7 bases aligning to TRBD1. The V segment lost 6 bases and the J segment 10 bases; nucleotides outside the gene matches: 6. The CDR3 spans 13 residues. Germline V gene lookup returns CDR1 LNHDA and CDR2 SQIVND (reference sequence). This chain's CDR3 is CASRGGTVSPLHF. CDR3 in DNA: TGTGCCAGTAGGGGTGGGACAGTGTCACCCCTCCACTTT.

V is TRBV5-1 and J is TRBJ2-2; maybe TRBD2 (5 bases). The germline CDR1 and CDR2 sequences are SGHRS and YFSETQ. CDR3 length: 16 amino acids. Trimming removed 1 base at V and 5 bases at J, with 15 bases between. CDR3 in DNA: TGCGCCAGCAGCTTGTATAGCGCTTCTGGGACCGGGGAGCTGTTTTTT. Residues: CASSLYSASGTGELFF. Full variable domain (missing parts from reference TRBV5-1 and TRBJ2-2): KAGVTQTPRYLIKTRGQQVTLSCSPISGHRSVSWYQQTPGQGLQFLFEYFSETQRNKGNFPGRFSGRQFSNSRSEMNVSTLELGDSALYLCASSLYSASGTGELFFGEGSRLTVL.

The rearrangement uses TRBV19 and TRBJ1-5; D unclear. Germline V gene data show CDR1 as LNHDA and CDR2 as SQIVND (reference sequence). The CDR3 is 13 amino acids. The ends were cut back, 4 bases at V and 6 bases at J, with 10 bases in the middle. The DNA of the CDR3 is TGTGCCAGTAGTAGCTGGGAGGGTCAGCCCCAGCATTTT. Translation gives CASSSWEGQPQHF. Variable domain in full (rest from reference TRBV19 and TRBJ1-5): DGGITQSPKYLFRKEGQNVTLSCEQNLNHDAMYWYRQDPGQGLRLIYYSQIVNDFQKGDIAEGYSVSREKKESFPLTVTSAQKNPTAFYLCASSSWEGQPQHFGDGTRLSIL.

The chain couples TRBV30 to TRBJ1-2; D is unresolved. Germline CDR1 reads GTSNPN; CDR2 reads SVGIG (reference sequence). This CDR3 is built from 14 residues. Trimming removed 5 bases at V and 8 bases at J, with 21 bases between. The CDR3 is CAWGEGGPRRGYTF. In nucleotides, the CDR3 is TGTGCCTGGGGCGAGGGAGGGCCTAGAAGAGGCTACACCTTC.

The V call is TRBV30, the J call TRBJ2-3, with 8 nucleotides matching TRBD2. Trimming at V came to 0 bases and at J to 3 bases, leaving 11 bases not matched to a gene. Looked up from germline, CDR1 is GTSNPN and CDR2 is SVGIG (reference sequence). The CDR3 extends over 17 amino acids. CDR3: CAWSVQLAASGTDTQYF. DNA for the CDR3: TGTGCCTGGAGTGTACAACTAGCGGCATCGGGAACAGATACGCAGTATTTT. The variable domain in full, with the rest retrieved from reference TRBV30 and TRBJ2-3, is SQTIHQWPATLVQPVGSPLSLECTVEGTSNPNLYWYRQAAGRGLQLLFYSVGIGQISSEVPQNLSASRPQDRQFILSSKKLLLSDSGFYLCAWSVQLAASGTDTQYFGPGTRLTVL.

The chain links TRBV7-6 to TRBJ2-3; TRBD1 might be the D (6 bases). CDR3 length equals 13 residues. With 1 base removed from V and 4 bases from J, the gap between germline ends came to 6 bases. Germline V gene sequence: CDR1 SGHVS, CDR2 FNYEAQ. The CDR3 DNA follows: TGTGCCAGCAGCTTAGGGGGGCCAGATACGCAGTATTTT. Translated: CASSLGGPDTQYF. Together with reference TRBV7-6 and TRBJ2-3, the CDR3 gives the full variable domain: GAGVSQSPRYKVTKRGQDVALRCDPISGHVSLYWYRQALGQGPEFLTYFNYEAQQDKSGLPNDRFSAERPEGSISTLTIQRTEQRDSAMYRCASSLGGPDTQYFGPGTRLTVL.

The rearrangement joins TRBV5-1 to TRBJ2-7; D not resolved. Germline loops: CDR1 SGHRS, CDR2 YFSETQ. With 4 bases removed from V and 0 bases from J, the gap between germline ends came to 8 bases. The CDR3 contains 13 residues. For the CDR3, the DNA is TGCGCCAGCAGCGGCCTCAGCTCCTACGAGCAGTACTTC. Translation gives CASSGLSSYEQYF.

The V and J genes are TRBV5-6 and TRBJ1-2, with 8 nucleotides matching TRBD1. The CDR3 totals 15 residues. The V and J ends lost 2 bases and 1 base, in that order; junction bases with no gene match: 4. CDR1 is SGHDT, CDR2 YYEEEE, per germline. The CDR3: CASSFGTGFNYGYTF. CDR3 DNA: TGTGCCAGCAGCTTCGGGACAGGATTTAACTATGGCTACACCTTC.

This chain connects TRBV6-1 to TRBJ1-2; TRBD1 is a possible D gene (5 bases). From germline, CDR1 is MNHNS and CDR2 SASEGT. V lost 7 bases and J 5 bases, leaving 11 bases between the germline ends. The CDR3 is 12 amino acids. CDR3 bases: TGTGCCAGCACCTTGGGGGGGTATGGCTACACCTTC. Its protein is CASTLGGYGYTF.

V gene TRBV5-1 combines with J gene TRBJ1-3; D uncertain. Trimming removed 0 bases at V and 0 bases at J, with 4 bases between. CDR3 length equals 14 residues. Germline assignment: CDR1 SGHRS and CDR2 YFSETQ. Written as DNA, the CDR3 is TGCGCCAGCAGCTTGGGGAGCTCTGGAAACACCATATATTTT. It yields the protein CASSLGSSGNTIYF.

This clone was seen only once. V usage is TRBV5-1 and J usage is TRBJ2-5; the match to TRBD1 covers 8 bases. Germline V lookup: CDR1 SGHRS, CDR2 YFSETQ. This CDR3 comprises 14 residues. J gave up 3 bases and V 5 bases, and 6 bases lay outside the gene matches. CDR3 DNA: TGCGCCAGCAGGACAGGGGTAGTGGAAGAGACCCAGTACTTC. This gives the protein CASRTGVVEETQYF.

The chain is built from TRBV25-1 and TRBJ2-3; D is perhaps TRBD2 (5 bases). This CDR3 region has 14 residues. V dropped 4 bases and J dropped 4 bases, with 12 bases sitting between them. The V gene's germline CDR1 is MGHDK and CDR2 SYGVNS. The CDR3 is CASSATSFSDTQYF. DNA of the CDR3: TGTGCCAGCAGTGCAACTAGTTTCTCAGATACGCAGTATTTT.

The V and J genes are TRBV2 and TRBJ1-3, with no clear D. V dropped 7 bases and J dropped 0 bases, with 16 bases sitting between them. Germline CDR1 SNHLY, CDR2 FYNNEI. There are 16 residues in the CDR3. The CDR3 loop reads CASISGAAASGNTIYF. CDR3 sequence (DNA): TGTGCCAGCATTAGTGGAGCGGCAGCCTCTGGAAACACCATATATTTT.

The chain couples TRBV9 to TRBJ2-4; 9 bases map to TRBD1. The V gene end was trimmed by 0 bases and the J gene end by 6 bases; junction bases not matched to a gene: 7. Per the germline V gene, CDR1 is SGDLS and CDR2 is YYNGEE. The CDR3 is 16 residues long. CDR3 protein: CASSVGLGQGTNIQYF. Written as DNA, the CDR3 is TGTGCCAGCAGCGTAGGGTTGGGACAGGGCACAAACATTCAGTACTTC.

This chain links TRBV18 with TRBJ2-7; 7 positions agree with TRBD2. The CDR3 is 13 amino acids. V shed 3 bases and J 5 bases; nucleotides not matched to a gene: 4. Per the germline V gene, CDR1 is KGHSH and CDR2 is LQKENI. CDR3 sequence (DNA): TGTGCCAGCTCACCGTCCCGGGAGGACGAGCAGTACTTC. Translated, it gives CASSPSREDEQYF.

V usage is TRBV5-1 and J usage is TRBJ1-3; D is undetermined. Looked up from germline, CDR1 is SGHRS and CDR2 is YFSETQ. This CDR3 spans 14 amino acids. V was cut by 0 bases and J by 8 bases, with 12 bases left in between. CDR3 coding DNA: TGCGCCAGCAGCTTGGCCAGTGGCCGGGACACCATATATTTT. This encodes CASSLASGRDTIYF.

In this sample, this clone turned up a few times. V and J are TRBV28 and TRBJ2-3; D remains unclear. The germline V gene has CDR1 MDHEN and CDR2 SYDVKM. The V end lost 7 bases, the J end lost 5 bases, and 19 bases lay between the germline ends. This CDR3 has 15 residues. CDR3 nucleotide sequence: TGTGCCAGCAAGCCCGGCGGTAGGAGAATAGATACGCAGTATTTT. Translated: CASKPGGRRIDTQYF. The variable domain in full, completed from reference TRBV28 and TRBJ2-3, reads DVKVTQSSRYLVKRTGEKVFLECVQDMDHENMFWYRQDPGLGLRLIYFSYDVKMKEKGDIPEGYSVSREKKERFSLILESASTNQTSMYLCASKPGGRRIDTQYFGPGTRLTVL.

This chain links TRBV7-2 with TRBJ2-7; the match to TRBD1 covers 7 bases. This CDR3 is 14 amino acids long. J lost 2 bases, V lost 3 bases, and 4 bases had no gene match. CDR1 and CDR2 (germline): SGHTA, FQGNSA. DNA for the CDR3: TGTGCCAGCAGCTTGGGGACAGAGGCCTACGAGCAGTACTTC. Protein: CASSLGTEAYEQYF. Using reference TRBV7-2 and TRBJ2-7 for the parts outside the CDR3, the full variable domain is GAGVSQSPSNKVTEKGKDVELRCDPISGHTALYWYRQSLGQGLEFLIYFQGNSAPDKSGLPSDRFSAERTGGSVSTLTIQRTQQEDSAVYLCASSLGTEAYEQYFGPGTRLTVT.

Note on this clone: One end of the junction fails to match germline, which may point to a read error. The chain couples TRBV7-9 to TRBJ2-1; D is ambiguous. The CDR3 has 13 residues. The germline gives CDR1 SEHNR, CDR2 FQNEAQ (reference sequence). CDR3 amino acids: CSSTPEQYNEQFF. CDR3 nucleotides: TGTTCCAGCACCCCGGAGCAATACAATGAGCAGTTCTTC.

This clone was seen more than once but under ten times. V and J are TRBV5-6 and TRBJ1-3; D may be TRBD1 (5 bases). The CDR3 is 16 residues long. CDR1 and CDR2 from the germline V gene are SGHDT and YYEEEE. Between the trimmed V and J ends, which lost 5 bases and 4 bases, there was a span of 19 bases. The CDR3 sequence is CASRTRGSPGGNTIYF. The DNA for the CDR3 is TGTGCCAGCAGGACAAGGGGATCACCCGGGGGAAACACCATATATTTT.

The table lists this clone with a few counts. The chain combines TRBV6-5 with TRBJ1-5; the D is unclear. This CDR3 is built from 12 residues. Between the trimmed V and J ends, which lost 8 bases and 1 base, there was a span of 6 bases. The germline V gene encodes CDR1 MNHEY and CDR2 SVGAGI. The CDR3, as DNA: TGTGCCAGCCGGGGAAGCAATCAGCCCCAGCATTTT. It encodes CASRGSNQPQHF.

The J gene is TRBJ2-7, the V gene TRBV7-9; D may be TRBD2 (6 bases). Germline CDR1 reads SEHNR; CDR2 reads FQNEAQ (reference sequence). The CDR3 has 15 residues. The ends were cut back, 1 base at V and 0 bases at J, with 10 bases in the middle. The CDR3 coding sequence is TGTGCCAGCAGCTTAGATGGAGGGAGCTCCTACGAGCAGTACTTC. Its protein product is CASSLDGGSSYEQYF.